This entry is about one T cell receptor (beta chain). This sample is drawn from a study of T cell clonotyping in hematopoietic cell transplantation. Assay: immunoSEQ multiplex PCR; the TCRdb copy retains only in-frame clones and omits some. The profile shows some 30,000 clones, 92% of them singletons. The germline V gene encodes CDR1 SGHVS and CDR2 FNYEAQ. This CDR3 is 15 amino acids long. Trimming pared 1 base from V and 2 bases from J, leaving 12 bases between. The specimen comprised PBMCs, sampled 100 days after allogeneic stem cell transplant. The chain uses TRBV7-6 and TRBJ2-7, with a possible D match to TRBD2 (6 bases). The clonotype was recovered from a female patient between 50 and 59 years old who had an allogeneic stem cell transplant from a related donor, so the T cells may come from the graft donor. Some clones in this sample may be carry-over from other donors' samples. DNA of the CDR3: TGTGCCAGCAGCTTAGTGGGGGGACCTGCCTACGAGCAGTACTTC. It encodes CASSLVGGPAYEQYF.